The 29 T cell receptor beta chains presented below share a single source sample, sequenced in a study of shared clonotypes between healthy human individuals. Data came from immunoSEQ multiplex PCR; TCRdb stores just in-frame clones and leaves some out. The table shows roughly 530,000 clones, with 90% to 96% occurring only once. The sequencing input was naive CD4+ T cells sorted from blood. Subset defined: CD45RA+ positively selected. These receptors originate from a woman aged 30 to 39 in good health.

The V and J genes are TRBV2 and TRBJ2-5, with D perhaps TRBD1 (6 bases). This CDR3 is 14 amino acids long. V lost 3 bases and J 7 bases, leaving 15 bases between the germline ends. Germline CDR1 is SNHLY and CDR2 is FYNNEI. This chain's CDR3 is CASSEARGWVTQYF. Written as DNA, the CDR3 is TGTGCCAGCAGTGAGGCCAGGGGATGGGTGACCCAGTACTTC. Looking up the rest from reference TRBV2 and TRBJ2-5 gives the full variable domain: EPEVTQTPSHQVTQMGQEVILRCVPISNHLYFYWYRQILGQKVEFLVSFYNNEISEKSEIFDDQFSVERPDGSNFTLKIRSTKLEDSAMYFCASSEARGWVTQYFGPGTRLLVL.

This sequence joins TRBV5-4 and TRBJ2-7, with TRBD1 identical over 9 bases. The CDR3 spans 15 residues. Germline V gene lookup returns CDR1 SGHNT and CDR2 YYREEE (reference sequence). The J segment lost 7 bases and the V segment lost 2 bases, leaving 10 bases of the junction unmatched. The CDR3 coding sequence is TGTGCCAGCAGCTTCCGGGACAGGGTCATCGCGGAGCAGTACTTC. Translated, it gives CASSFRDRVIAEQYF.

This clone was found once. Other nucleotide sequences in the sample specify the same CDR3. V is TRBV28 and J is TRBJ2-6, with D tentatively TRBD1 or TRBD2 (5 bases each). The CDR3 consists of 15 residues. V was pared by 5 bases and J by 1 base, with 9 bases between. In germline, CDR1 is MDHEN, CDR2 SYDVKM. The CDR3 sequence: CASSPGSSGANVLTF. CDR3 nucleotides: TGTGCCAGCAGTCCAGGGAGTTCTGGGGCCAACGTCCTGACTTTC.

The J gene is TRBJ1-3, the V gene TRBV4-1; unclear D gene. There are 15 residues in the CDR3. V dropped 0 bases and J dropped 0 bases, with 6 bases sitting between them. CDR1 and CDR2 (germline): MGHRA, YSYEKL. The CDR3 DNA reads as TGCGCCAGCAGCCAAGAAGGCATCTCTGGAAACACCATATATTTT. It yields the protein CASSQEGISGNTIYF.

Written as DNA, the CDR3 is TGTGCCAGCAGCTTGGCTGGGGGAAGCTCCTACAATGAGCAGTTCTTC. The encoded protein is CASSLAGGSSYNEQFF. V gene TRBV5-4 combines with J gene TRBJ2-1; D may be TRBD1 or TRBD2 (5 bases each). This CDR3 has 16 amino acids. In germline, CDR1 is SGHNT, CDR2 YYREEE (reference sequence). V was pared by 0 bases and J by 0 bases, with 10 bases between.

The V call is TRBV7-2, the J call TRBJ2-7; 10 nucleotides agree with TRBD2. The CDR3 has 15 residues. CDR1 and CDR2 (germline): SGHTA, FQGNSA. V shed 5 bases, J shed 1 base, and the junction held 5 bases outside the gene matches. The CDR3 sequence is CASSQLAGVSYEQYF. The DNA for the CDR3 is TGTGCCAGCAGCCAGCTAGCGGGGGTATCCTACGAGCAGTACTTC.

The chain employs TRBV6-6 and TRBJ2-3; 8 bases are shared with TRBD2. CDR1 is MNHNY and CDR2 is SVGAGI in the germline V gene (reference sequence). Unmatched junction bases numbered 3, after V lost 7 bases and J lost 3 bases. The CDR3 sequence is 13 residues long. CDR3 coding DNA: TGTGCCAGCAACGGGGGGGGGACAGATACGCAGTATTTT. It translates to CASNGGGTDTQYF.

V usage is TRBV12-5 and J usage is TRBJ2-3; D may match TRBD1 or TRBD2 (6 bases each). V gave up 4 bases and J gave up 5 bases, with 22 bases separating them. The CDR3 sequence is 17 residues long. From germline, CDR1 is LGHNT and CDR2 FRNRAP. Here the CDR3 reads CASGSGQLGQEGDTQYF. DNA of the CDR3: TGTGCTAGTGGTTCCGGACAGCTTGGGCAGGAGGGAGATACGCAGTATTTT.

A remark on this clone: The same CDR3 also results from other DNA sequences found in this sample. This sequence joins TRBV18 and TRBJ2-5; D remains unclear. V gave up 3 bases and J gave up 1 base, with 3 bases separating them. This CDR3 has 12 amino acids. Germline V CDR1 and CDR2: KGHSH, LQKENI. The CDR3 loop is CASSPAQETQYF. CDR3 sequence (DNA): TGTGCCAGCTCACCGGCCCAAGAGACCCAGTACTTC.

The chain is built from TRBV9 and TRBJ2-7, with TRBD2 matching 7 bases. Germline CDR1 is SGDLS and CDR2 is YYNGEE. The CDR3 spans 16 residues. V was clipped by 0 bases and J by 7 bases; unmatched bases: 13. For the CDR3, the DNA is TGTGCCAGCAGCGTAGAGCCCCGTGGGCCCGGGGGGGAGCAGTACTTC. Its protein is CASSVEPRGPGGEQYF.

The rearrangement links TRBV5-1 to TRBJ2-5; D could derive from TRBD1 or TRBD2 (5 bases each). V was shortened by 2 bases and J by 5 bases, with 10 bases between the two germline ends. CDR1 is SGHRS, CDR2 YFSETQ, per germline. This CDR3 contains 13 residues. The CDR3 is CASSFRERETQYF. The DNA of the CDR3 is TGCGCCAGCAGCTTCAGGGAGCGGGAGACCCAGTACTTC. Full variable domain (outside the CDR3, taken from reference TRBV5-1 and TRBJ2-5): KAGVTQTPRYLIKTRGQQVTLSCSPISGHRSVSWYQQTPGQGLQFLFEYFSETQRNKGNFPGRFSGRQFSNSRSEMNVSTLELGDSALYLCASSFRERETQYFGPGTRLLVL.

This clone appeared once. The chain uses TRBV18 and TRBJ2-7, with 7 bases that match TRBD1. The CDR3 loop spans 13 amino acids. Germline V lookup: CDR1 KGHSH, CDR2 LQKENI. V trimming: 5 bases; J trimming: 4 bases; junction bases outside the gene matches: 5. In DNA, the CDR3 is TGTGCCAGCTCAGACAGGGTCGGTTACGAGCAGTACTTC. This translates into CASSDRVGYEQYF.

The chain uses TRBV5-1 and TRBJ2-1; perhaps TRBD1 as D (6 bases). V shed 1 base and J shed 3 bases, with 20 bases lying between them. Germline V gives CDR1 SGHRS, CDR2 YFSETQ. The CDR3 is made up of 18 amino acids. The CDR3 nucleotides read TGCGCCAGCAGCTTGCTTTCCGGCACCGGACAGATCTACAATGAGCAGTTCTTC. It yields the protein CASSLLSGTGQIYNEQFF.

The rearrangement uses TRBV4-1 and TRBJ1-4, with D possibly being TRBD1 (5 bases). The CDR3 has 15 residues. Germline-derived CDR1 and CDR2 are MGHRA and YSYEKL. V lost 3 bases and J lost 2, with 10 bases in between. In nucleotides, the CDR3 is TGCGCCAGCAGCCAGCGAAGGGGCACTAATGAAAAACTGTTTTTT. Protein sequence: CASSQRRGTNEKLFF.

This clone showed up just once. The chain employs TRBV6-5 and TRBJ1-1, with a possible D match to TRBD1 (5 bases). Per germline, CDR1 MNHEY and CDR2 SVGAGI. The CDR3 covers 14 residues. V gave up 0 bases and J gave up 6 bases, with 11 bases separating them. The chain's CDR3 is CASSYSGDMAEAFF. DNA for the CDR3: TGTGCCAGCAGTTACTCGGGGGATATGGCTGAAGCTTTCTTT.

This clone was seen just once. V gene TRBV19 combines with J gene TRBJ2-5, with 8 bases identical to TRBD1. The trim removed 7 bases at V and 5 bases at J, leaving 15 bases unmatched. This CDR3 region has 16 residues. CDR1 is LNHDA and CDR2 is SQIVND in the germline V gene (reference sequence). This chain's CDR3 is CASTREIAGGYETQYF. For the CDR3, the DNA is TGTGCCAGTACGAGAGAAATCGCAGGGGGCTATGAGACCCAGTACTTC.

The rearrangement links TRBV27 to TRBJ2-1, with 8 nucleotides matching TRBD2. This CDR3 has 14 residues. Germline V gene sequence: CDR1 MNHEY, CDR2 SMNVEV (reference sequence). Trimming at V came to 3 bases and at J to 2 bases, leaving 0 bases not matched to a gene. Here the CDR3 reads CASSLGLAYNEQFF. The DNA for the CDR3 is TGTGCCAGCAGTTTGGGACTAGCCTACAATGAGCAGTTCTTC.

V and J are TRBV11-2 and TRBJ2-7, with D possibly being TRBD1 (6 bases). V was cut by 1 base and J by 3 bases, with 13 bases left in between. The CDR3 contains 15 residues. Germline CDR1 and CDR2: SGHAT and FQNNGV. CDR3 loop: CASSLGGTPNYEQYF. The CDR3 DNA is TGTGCCAGCAGCTTAGGGGGGACACCCAACTACGAGCAGTACTTC. The full variable domain, rest sourced from reference TRBV11-2 and TRBJ2-7, is EAGVAQSPRYKIIEKRQSVAFWCNPISGHATLYWYQQILGQGPKLLIQFQNNGVVDDSQLPKDRFSAERLKGVDSTLKIQPAKLEDSAVYLCASSLGGTPNYEQYFGPGTRLTVT.

The chain carries TRBV2 and TRBJ2-1, with D maybe TRBD1 (5 bases). The CDR3 has 15 amino acids. From germline, CDR1 is SNHLY and CDR2 FYNNEI. Trimming left V 3 bases short and J 14 bases short, with 23 bases between. DNA of the CDR3: TGTGCCAGCAGTGATTTAAGGGGCTGGCTAGAGGTAAAGTTCTTC. Encoded protein: CASSDLRGWLEVKFF.

The V and J genes are TRBV5-1 and TRBJ2-5; D call uncertain. CDR1 is SGHRS, CDR2 YFSETQ, per germline. Trimming cost V 2 bases and J 4 bases, with 3 bases left between them. The CDR3 runs to 11 residues. The CDR3 coding sequence is TGCGCCAGCAGCTTTTTAGAGACCCAGTACTTC. Translation gives CASSFLETQYF.

V is TRBV6-1 and J is TRBJ2-6; D might be TRBD1 (6 bases). Germline CDR1 is MNHNS and CDR2 is SASEGT. Trimming took 6 bases from V and 1 from J, leaving 10 bases between them. The CDR3 is 15 residues long. CDR3 region: CASRERGSGANVLTF. CDR3 in DNA: TGTGCCAGCAGAGAAAGGGGGTCTGGGGCCAACGTCCTGACTTTC.

The chain combines TRBV28 with TRBJ2-1; the match to TRBD2 covers 8 bases. Germline trimming cut 4 bases from V and 4 bases from J; bases unmatched to any gene: 9. This CDR3 comprises 16 residues. Germline values: CDR1 MDHEN, CDR2 SYDVKM. The CDR3 nucleotides are TGTGCCAGCAGTTCTTGGCGGGGGGAGGGGTACAATGAGCAGTTCTTC. Amino acid sequence: CASSSWRGEGYNEQFF. Complete variable domain (other parts from reference TRBV28 and TRBJ2-1): DVKVTQSSRYLVKRTGEKVFLECVQDMDHENMFWYRQDPGLGLRLIYFSYDVKMKEKGDIPEGYSVSREKKERFSLILESASTNQTSMYLCASSSWRGEGYNEQFFGPGTRLTVL.

DNA of the CDR3: TGTGCCAGCGGAGCGGGGGGGACGGCGAACACTGAAGCTTTCTTT. Amino acids: CASGAGGTANTEAFF. This chain connects TRBV6-1 to TRBJ1-1; tentative D call: TRBD1 (5 bases). CDR1 is MNHNS, CDR2 SASEGT, per germline. CDR3 length: 15 amino acids. V was trimmed by 8 bases and J by 1 base, leaving 17 bases between them.

The CDR3, as DNA: TGTGCCAGTCGGACAGGGTCAGCAGATACGCAGTATTTT. This gives the protein CASRTGSADTQYF. The J gene is TRBJ2-3, the V gene TRBV6-5; 8 bases are shared with TRBD1. The CDR3 is 13 amino acids. Germline V lookup: CDR1 MNHEY, CDR2 SVGAGI. Trimming removed 9 bases from V and 4 bases from J; junction bases left unmatched: 6.

The chain is built from TRBV11-1 and TRBJ2-5; D unclear. V lost 5 bases and J lost 5, with 12 bases in between. The CDR3 has 13 residues. From germline, CDR1 is SGHAT and CDR2 FQDESV (reference sequence). In DNA, the CDR3 is TGTGCCAGCAGCCCGGGTCTTACGGAGACCCAGTACTTC. Amino acids: CASSPGLTETQYF. The whole variable domain, filled in from reference TRBV11-1 and TRBJ2-5, reads EAEVAQSPRYKITEKSQAVAFWCDPISGHATLYWYRQILGQGPELLVQFQDESVVDDSQLPKDRFSAERLKGVDSTLKIQPAELGDSAMYLCASSPGLTETQYFGPGTRLLVL.

The chain joins TRBV27 to TRBJ2-7; D gene uncertain. V shed 2 bases and J shed 2 bases, with 13 bases lying between them. Looked up from germline, CDR1 is MNHEY and CDR2 is SMNVEV (reference sequence). The CDR3 totals 15 residues. CDR3 DNA sequence: TGTGCCAGCAGTTTAAGGGCTGATGCCCCCTACGAGCAGTACTTC. Its protein is CASSLRADAPYEQYF.

This clone was observed once. This rearrangement joins TRBV30 to TRBJ1-3; TRBD1 matches at 7 bases. Germline V lookup: CDR1 GTSNPN, CDR2 SVGIG (reference sequence). Trimming at V came to 4 bases and at J to 0 bases, leaving 9 bases not matched to a gene. The CDR3 is 16 residues long. CDR3 bases: TGTGCCTGGACAGGGGGGGTGCTTACCTCTGGAAACACCATATATTTT. Amino acids: CAWTGGVLTSGNTIYF. Full variable domain (remainder filled in from reference TRBV30 and TRBJ1-3): SQTIHQWPATLVQPVGSPLSLECTVEGTSNPNLYWYRQAAGRGLQLLFYSVGIGQISSEVPQNLSASRPQDRQFILSSKKLLLSDSGFYLCAWTGGVLTSGNTIYFGEGSWLTVV.

The chain has TRBV19 and TRBJ2-2; perhaps TRBD1 as D (5 bases). Trimming stripped 9 bases from V and 2 bases from J, with 13 bases between. This CDR3 is built from 14 residues. CDR1 is LNHDA, CDR2 SQIVND, per germline (reference sequence). CDR3 residues: CASRAGLNTGELFF. DNA of the CDR3: TGTGCCAGCCGGGCAGGGCTAAACACCGGGGAGCTGTTTTTT. The full variable domain, in which reference TRBV19 and TRBJ2-2 provide the parts outside the CDR3, is DGGITQSPKYLFRKEGQNVTLSCEQNLNHDAMYWYRQDPGQGLRLIYYSQIVNDFQKGDIAEGYSVSREKKESFPLTVTSAQKNPTAFYLCASRAGLNTGELFFGEGSRLTVL.

The chain joins TRBV10-3 to TRBJ1-5; weak D call: TRBD1 (6 bases). The CDR3 is 17 residues long. Trimming removed 2 bases at V and 2 bases at J, with 16 bases between. The germline V gene encodes CDR1 ENHRY and CDR2 SYGVKD. CDR3 in DNA: TGTGCCATCAGTGAGAGCGGGATCAAGGGGGGCAATCAGCCCCAGCATTTT. Its protein product is CAISESGIKGGNQPQHF.